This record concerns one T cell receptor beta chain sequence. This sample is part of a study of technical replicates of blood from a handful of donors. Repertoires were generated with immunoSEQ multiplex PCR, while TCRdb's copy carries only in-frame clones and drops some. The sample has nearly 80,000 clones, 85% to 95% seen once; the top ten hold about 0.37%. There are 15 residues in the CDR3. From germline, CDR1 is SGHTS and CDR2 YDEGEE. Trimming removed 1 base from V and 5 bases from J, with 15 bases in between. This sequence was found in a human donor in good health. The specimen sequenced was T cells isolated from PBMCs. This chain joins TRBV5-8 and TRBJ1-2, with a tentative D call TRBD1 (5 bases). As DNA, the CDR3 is TGTGCCAGCAGCTTGATGGCAGGGAAAACTTATGGCTACACCTTC. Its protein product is CASSLMAGKTYGYTF.